This is a list of T cell receptor beta chains from one sample in a study of blood T cell repertoires in COVID-19. Data came from immunoSEQ multiplex PCR; TCRdb stores just in-frame clones and leaves some out. The data hold over 120,000 clones, with over 70% observed a single time. Source material: peripheral blood. These receptors all stem from a man in his forties or fifties who had recovered from COVID-19. The CDR3 runs from the conserved cysteine through the conserved F or W. The order of the fields is clone size, V gene, D gene, J gene, CDR3 DNA, CDR3 protein. D genes are given only for firm matches. Size values are once, few and many counts, or a class for expanded clones, and some rows have none.

.	TRBV27	.	TRBJ1-4	TGTGCCAGCAGAGGGATTGGCAGGGGCCTTGCAACTAATGAAAAACTGTTTTTT	CASRGIGRGLATNEKLFF
.	TRBV19	TRBD1	TRBJ1-2	TGTGCCAGTAGTACGGACAGGGGTGGGAACTATGGCTACACCTTC	CASSTDRGGNYGYTF
few	TRBV7-2	TRBD2	TRBJ2-5	TGTGCCAGCAGCTTAGTACGGGGGGTGTACCAAGAGACCCAGTACTTC	CASSLVRGVYQETQYF
.	TRBV6-1	TRBD1	TRBJ1-1	TGTGCCAGCAGTGAGACAGGGGAGAACACTGAAGCTTTCTTT	CASSETGENTEAFF
.	TRBV7-2	TRBD1	TRBJ2-7	TGTGCCAGCAGCTTAAGGACAGGGGACAACGAGCAGTACTTC	CASSLRTGDNEQYF
.	TRBV6-2/TRBV6-3	TRBD2	TRBJ2-7	TGTGCCAGCAGTCTCCCGGGACTAGCCGACGAGCAGTACTTC	CASSLPGLADEQYF
.	TRBV11-2	TRBD1	TRBJ1-4	TGTGCCAGCAGCGCCTCACAGGGGGCATGGGAAAAACTGTTTTTT	CASSASQGAWEKLFF
.	TRBV29-1	.	TRBJ2-2	TGCAGCGTTCCGGGGTCTTCAGGTCGCGGGGAGCTGTTTTTT	CSVPGSSGRGELFF
.	TRBV12-3/TRBV12-4	.	TRBJ1-2	TGTGCCAGCAGTATTAACAGGGAAGTTGGCTACACCTTC	CASSINREVGYTF
once	TRBV7-9	.	TRBJ2-7	TGTGCCAGCAGCTTATCACTGGGCAGGGGCTACGAGCAGTACTTC	CASSLSLGRGYEQYF
few	TRBV10-1	TRBD1	TRBJ1-5	TGCGCCAGCCGGACAGGGGAAGGGGGTAGGAAAAAAAGCAATCAGCCCCAGCATTTT	CASRTGEGGRKKSNQPQHF